Below are 26 T cell receptor beta chains sequenced from a single sample in a study of blood T cell repertoires in COVID-19. The assay was immunoSEQ multiplex PCR, and TCRdb's table has in-frame clones only and misses some. The sample holds 40,000 to 55,000 clones; roughly 88% are singletons and the top ten take approximately 15%. Sequenced sample: peripheral blood. Every receptor here comes from a human donor in a cohort sampled during active COVID-19.

V usage is TRBV27 and J usage is TRBJ2-7; D is possibly TRBD1 (6 bases). Per germline, CDR1 MNHEY and CDR2 SMNVEV (reference sequence). The CDR3 covers 14 residues. Trimming removed 8 bases at V and 0 bases at J, with 14 bases between. The CDR3 nucleotides read TGTGCCAGCCGCGGACAGTTTAGCTCCTACGAGCAGTACTTC. Translation: CASRGQFSSYEQYF.

This chain links TRBV6-4 with TRBJ2-3; 9 bases align to TRBD2. The CDR3 consists of 15 residues. Looked up from germline, CDR1 is MRHNA and CDR2 is SNTAGT. The V gene end was trimmed by 5 bases and the J gene end by 6 bases; junction bases not matched to a gene: 9. The CDR3 sequence: CASSPTGTSLDTQYF. In DNA form, the CDR3 reads TGTGCCAGCAGTCCGACCGGGACTAGCCTTGATACGCAGTATTTT.

CDR3 DNA sequence: TGCAGCGCCAGACAGGGGGCTACTGAAGCTTTCTTT. Translation: CSARQGATEAFF. The rearrangement links TRBV29-1 to TRBJ1-1; 10 bases align to TRBD1. The CDR3 sequence is 12 residues long. V lost 7 bases and J lost 5; bases outside the gene matches: 4. Germline CDR1 SQVTM, CDR2 ANQGSEA.

CDR3 amino acids: CASSLGGTGNYGYTF. In DNA form, the CDR3 reads TGCGCCAGCAGCTTGGGGGGGACAGGGAACTATGGCTACACCTTC. The chain couples TRBV5-1 to TRBJ1-2, with 9 bases identical to TRBD1. V shed 0 bases, J shed 2 bases, and the junction held 2 bases outside the gene matches. The CDR3 contains 15 residues. Germline V lookup: CDR1 SGHRS, CDR2 YFSETQ.

This clone was picked up a small number of times. The rearrangement links TRBV7-9 to TRBJ1-4, with D possibly matching TRBD1 (5 bases). Looked up from germline, CDR1 is SEHNR and CDR2 is FQNEAQ (reference sequence). Trimming took off 6 bases at V and 8 bases at J, with 13 bases between the two ends. This CDR3 comprises 13 residues. In DNA, the CDR3 is TGTGCCAGCAGTCTGGGGGGAGGAGAAAAACTGTTTTTT. This gives the protein CASSLGGGEKLFF.

In its sample, this clone was seen a few times. V usage is TRBV2 and J usage is TRBJ2-7, with TRBD1 matching 8 bases. J was trimmed by 3 bases and V by 2 bases; bases with no gene match: 6. There are 15 residues in the CDR3. Per the germline V gene, CDR1 is SNHLY and CDR2 is FYNNEI. CDR3 DNA sequence: TGTGCCAGCAGTGAACGGGCAGGGGGCGGCTACGAGCAGTACTTC. It specifies CASSERAGGGYEQYF.

The chain employs TRBV19 and TRBJ1-2; D unclear. Germline values: CDR1 LNHDA, CDR2 SQIVND (reference sequence). The V gene lost 6 bases and the J gene lost 8 bases, with 16 bases spanning the gap. The CDR3 totals 13 residues. Here the CDR3 reads CASRKGRHDGYTF. The CDR3 DNA follows: TGTGCCAGTAGAAAAGGAAGACATGACGGCTACACCTTC.

V and J are TRBV4-1 and TRBJ2-1; 10 bases agree with TRBD1. Germline trimming cut 0 bases from V and 0 bases from J; bases unmatched to any gene: 2. This CDR3 is 17 amino acids long. Germline loops: CDR1 MGHRA, CDR2 YSYEKL. The CDR3 sequence is CASSQEGQGYSYNEQFF. The CDR3 bases are TGCGCCAGCAGCCAAGAGGGACAGGGGTACTCCTACAATGAGCAGTTCTTC.

The rearrangement uses TRBV29-1 and TRBJ1-2; D not certain. The CDR3 consists of 13 residues. CDR1 and CDR2 from the germline V gene are SQVTM and ANQGSEA. V lost 5 bases, J lost 8 bases, and 18 bases lay in between. In DNA, the CDR3 is TGCAGCGTTACCTACCTTTTTACAGCAGGCTACACCTTC. It is translated as CSVTYLFTAGYTF.

This chain joins TRBV11-2 and TRBJ1-1; tentative D call: TRBD1 (5 bases). The germline V gene encodes CDR1 SGHAT and CDR2 FQNNGV. The V end was cut by 2 bases, the J end by 11 bases, with 9 bases between. This CDR3 is 11 amino acids long. The DNA of the CDR3 is TGTGCCAGCAGCTTAAATCGGGGGGCTTTCTTT. Protein product: CASSLNRGAFF.

J is TRBJ2-1 and V is TRBV2, with a weak D call TRBD2 (5 bases). The CDR3 spans 13 residues. The V end was cut by 3 bases, the J end by 8 bases, with 11 bases between. Germline CDR1 and CDR2: SNHLY and FYNNEI. The CDR3 is CASSDSFGDEQFF. The CDR3, as DNA: TGTGCCAGCAGTGACTCGTTCGGGGATGAGCAGTTCTTC.

The rearrangement joins TRBV7-9 to TRBJ2-1; 15 positions agree with TRBD2. Germline loops: CDR1 SEHNR, CDR2 FQNEAQ (reference sequence). V lost 5 bases and J lost 2; bases outside the gene matches: 10. This CDR3 contains 19 residues. The CDR3 region is CASSGGTSGGLPPYNEQFF. CDR3 in DNA: TGTGCCAGCAGCGGCGGGACTAGCGGGGGGCTCCCCCCCTACAATGAGCAGTTCTTC.

CDR3 bases: TGTGCCAGCAGTTACGGGTCAGGGTGGGGATCAGATACGCAGTATTTT. As protein: CASSYGSGWGSDTQYF. This rearrangement joins TRBV6-5 to TRBJ2-3; TRBD1 might be the D (5 bases). The ends were cut back, 2 bases at V and 4 bases at J, with 16 bases in the middle. The CDR3 loop spans 16 amino acids. Per the germline V gene, CDR1 is MNHEY and CDR2 is SVGAGI.

The V call is TRBV5-1, the J call TRBJ2-5; 8 nucleotides line up with TRBD1. Per the germline V gene, CDR1 is SGHRS and CDR2 is YFSETQ. This CDR3 contains 13 residues. Germline trimming cut 7 bases from V and 2 bases from J; bases unmatched to any gene: 4. Here the CDR3 reads CASAYRGQETQYF. The DNA for the CDR3 is TGCGCCAGCGCCTACAGGGGGCAAGAGACCCAGTACTTC.

This clone showed up just once. This chain uses TRBV11-2 with TRBJ1-1, with D possibly TRBD1 on 5 matching bases. V was cut by 2 bases and J by 4 bases, with 8 bases left in between. The CDR3 loop spans 13 amino acids. CDR1 is SGHAT and CDR2 is FQNNGV in the germline V gene. The CDR3 sequence: CASSLPGGTEAFF. The CDR3 region has the DNA TGTGCCAGCAGCTTACCGGGGGGCACTGAAGCTTTCTTT.

This clone was detected only once. The chain carries TRBV5-1 and TRBJ1-2; the match to TRBD1 covers 9 bases. The CDR3 covers 16 residues. CDR1 SGHRS and CDR2 YFSETQ come from the germline V gene. V dropped 2 bases and J dropped 2; count of bases not matched to a gene: 7. This CDR3 reads CASSLSWTGDNYGYTF. The CDR3 bases are TGCGCCAGCAGCTTAAGTTGGACAGGGGACAACTATGGCTACACCTTC.

V and J are TRBV7-2 and TRBJ2-1; D possibly corresponds to TRBD2 (5 bases). There are 14 residues in the CDR3. Deletions cut 8 bases from V and 6 bases from J, with 17 bases between. Per germline, CDR1 SGHTA and CDR2 FQGNSA. CDR3 sequence reads: CASSWAGATNEQFF. CDR3 in DNA: TGTGCCAGCTCCTGGGCGGGCGCAACCAATGAGCAGTTCTTC.

V and J are TRBV5-1 and TRBJ2-3, with 8 positions matching TRBD1. The CDR3 totals 15 residues. The V gene end was trimmed by 2 bases and the J gene end by 5 bases; junction bases not matched to a gene: 7. Per germline, CDR1 SGHRS and CDR2 YFSETQ. The CDR3 nucleotides are TGCGCCAGCAGCTTACTCAGGGGGCACGGAGATACGCAGTATTTT. Its protein is CASSLLRGHGDTQYF.

This chain links TRBV7-2 with TRBJ1-1; D is perhaps TRBD1 (6 bases). CDR1 is SGHTA, CDR2 FQGNSA, per germline. Between the trimmed V and J ends, which lost 0 bases and 11 bases, there was a span of 10 bases. The CDR3 covers 12 residues. CDR3 residues: CASSLATGRAFF. In DNA form, the CDR3 reads TGTGCCAGCAGCTTAGCAACAGGGCGCGCTTTCTTT.

The chain uses TRBV7-2 and TRBJ1-5; D is unresolved. This CDR3 has 15 residues. Germline CDR1 SGHTA, CDR2 FQGNSA. Trimming removed 5 bases from V and 5 bases from J, with 16 bases in between. The CDR3 loop reads CASSLSGVLDQPQHF. For the CDR3, the DNA is TGTGCCAGCAGCCTAAGCGGGGTTTTGGATCAGCCCCAGCATTTT.

The chain joins TRBV4-3 to TRBJ1-4; D not resolved. The V end was cut by 3 bases, the J end by 7 bases, with 9 bases between. CDR1 is LGHNA, CDR2 YSLEER, per germline. CDR3 size: 13 residues. CDR3: CASSHGSGEKLFF. The CDR3 DNA follows: TGCGCCAGCAGCCATGGTTCCGGTGAAAAACTGTTTTTT.

This sequence joins TRBV27 and TRBJ2-1; TRBD2 matches at 12 bases. The J segment lost 0 bases and the V segment lost 8 bases, leaving 11 bases of the junction unmatched. The CDR3 has 18 residues. Germline V gene sequence: CDR1 MNHEY, CDR2 SMNVEV (reference sequence). The chain's CDR3 is CASGELAGGRVSYNEQFF. CDR3 sequence (DNA): TGTGCCAGCGGTGAACTAGCGGGGGGAAGGGTCTCCTACAATGAGCAGTTCTTC.

The chain recombines TRBV19 with TRBJ2-5; 8 nucleotides line up with TRBD2. There are 15 residues in the CDR3. Per the germline V gene, CDR1 is LNHDA and CDR2 is SQIVND (reference sequence). Trimming cost V 5 bases and J 4 bases; bases outside gene matches: 9. The CDR3: CASSEGGGLRETQYF. CDR3 sequence (DNA): TGTGCCAGTAGTGAGGGCGGGGGGTTACGAGAGACCCAGTACTTC.

This clone was detected once. This chain joins TRBV4-1 and TRBJ1-1; 7 bases match TRBD1. Trimming cost V 4 bases and J 1 base; bases outside gene matches: 3. CDR1 and CDR2 from the germline V gene are MGHRA and YSYEKL. This CDR3 contains 14 residues. The CDR3 sequence is CASSPGQTNTEAFF. The CDR3 DNA reads TGCGCCAGCAGCCCGGGACAGACGAACACTGAAGCTTTCTTT.

This rearrangement joins TRBV7-3 to TRBJ2-7; maybe TRBD2 (6 bases). CDR1 and CDR2 from the germline V gene are SGHTA and FQGTGA. The CDR3 length is 14 residues. Trimming pared 5 bases from V and 5 bases from J, leaving 16 bases between. The CDR3 reads CASSPVGRRDEQYF. Here the CDR3 DNA reads TGTGCCAGCAGCCCCGTGGGGAGGCGCGACGAGCAGTACTTC.

The rearrangement joins TRBV7-9 to TRBJ1-4, with TRBD1 matching 9 bases. Germline CDR1 and CDR2: SEHNR and FQNEAQ (reference sequence). The V and J ends lost 0 bases and 8 bases, in that order; junction bases with no gene match: 4. CDR3 length: 15 amino acids. The DNA for the CDR3 is TGTGCCAGCAGCTTAGCGAGGACAGGGGTGGAAAAACTGTTTTTT. This sequence encodes CASSLARTGVEKLFF.